This T cell receptor (beta chain) originates from a study of T cell repertoires in cytomegalovirus infection. Via MiXCR, TCRdb re-called the reads, giving one row per CDR3 protein. Among 650,000 to 850,000 distinct CDR3 sequences listed, roughly 28% were seen once. The CDR3 is made up of 15 amino acids. CDR1 SGDLS and CDR2 YYNGEE come from the germline V gene. With 3 bases removed from V and 4 bases from J, the gap between germline ends came to 17 bases. This clonotype appeared once. What it binds is unknown. The TCR originated in a human donor in good health (CMV status not recorded). Some clones in this sample may be carry-over from other donors' samples. The sequencing used cultured CD8+ T cells from PBMCs, collected from culture after CMV antigen stimulation. The rearrangement links TRBV9 to TRBJ2-7, with D possibly TRBD1 on 6 matching bases. For the CDR3, the DNA is TGTGCCAGCAGCGGACCGGGACATAACCGGTACGAGCAGTACTTC. Translated: CASSGPGHNRYEQYF.